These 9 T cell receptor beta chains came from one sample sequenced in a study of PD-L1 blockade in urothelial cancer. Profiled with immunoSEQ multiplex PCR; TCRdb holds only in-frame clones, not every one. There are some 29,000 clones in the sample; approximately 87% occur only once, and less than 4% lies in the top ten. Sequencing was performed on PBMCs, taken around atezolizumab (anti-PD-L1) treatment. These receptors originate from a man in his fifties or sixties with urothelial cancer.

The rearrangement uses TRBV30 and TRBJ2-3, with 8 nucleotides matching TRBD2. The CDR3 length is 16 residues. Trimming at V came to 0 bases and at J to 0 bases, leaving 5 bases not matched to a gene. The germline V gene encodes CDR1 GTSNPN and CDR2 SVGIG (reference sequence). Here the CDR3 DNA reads TGTGCCTGGAGTGTGTACGCGGGAGGTAGCACAGATACGCAGTATTTT. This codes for CAWSVYAGGSTDTQYF.

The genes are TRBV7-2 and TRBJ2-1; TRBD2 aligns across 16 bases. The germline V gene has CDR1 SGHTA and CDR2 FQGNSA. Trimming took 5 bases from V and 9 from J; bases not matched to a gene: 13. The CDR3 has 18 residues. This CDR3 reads CASSPQGGTSGRAGEQFF. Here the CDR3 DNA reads TGTGCCAGCAGCCCCCAAGGTGGGACTAGCGGGAGGGCCGGTGAGCAGTTCTTC.

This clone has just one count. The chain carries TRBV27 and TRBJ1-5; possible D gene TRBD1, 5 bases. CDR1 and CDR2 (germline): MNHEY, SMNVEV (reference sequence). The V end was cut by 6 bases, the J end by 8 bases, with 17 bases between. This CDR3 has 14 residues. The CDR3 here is CASSRSGSEKPQHF. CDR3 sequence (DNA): TGTGCCAGCAGCAGATCAGGGTCGGAGAAGCCCCAGCATTTT.

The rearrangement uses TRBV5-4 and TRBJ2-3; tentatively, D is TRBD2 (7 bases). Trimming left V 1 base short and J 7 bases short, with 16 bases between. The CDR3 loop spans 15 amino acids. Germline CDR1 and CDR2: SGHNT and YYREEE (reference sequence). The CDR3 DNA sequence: TGTGCCAGCAGCTTGTGGGGGGGGCTGCACAATACGCAGTATTTT. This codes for CASSLWGGLHNTQYF.

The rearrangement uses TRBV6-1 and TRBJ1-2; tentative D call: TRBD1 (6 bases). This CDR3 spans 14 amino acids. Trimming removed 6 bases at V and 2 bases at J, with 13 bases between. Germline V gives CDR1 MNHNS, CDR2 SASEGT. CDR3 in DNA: TGTGCCAGCAGCCGACGGGGGGCGAACTATGGCTACACCTTC. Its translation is CASSRRGANYGYTF.

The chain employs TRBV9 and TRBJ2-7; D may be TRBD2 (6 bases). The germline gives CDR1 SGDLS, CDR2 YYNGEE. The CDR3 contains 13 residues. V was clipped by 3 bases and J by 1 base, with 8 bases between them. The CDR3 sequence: CASSAGVSYEQYF. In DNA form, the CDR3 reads TGTGCCAGCAGCGCGGGGGTTTCCTACGAGCAGTACTTC.

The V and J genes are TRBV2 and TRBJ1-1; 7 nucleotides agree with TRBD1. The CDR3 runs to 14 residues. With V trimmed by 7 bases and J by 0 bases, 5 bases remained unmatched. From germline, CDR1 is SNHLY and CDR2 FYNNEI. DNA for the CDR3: TGTGCCAGCATACGGGACAGACTGAACACTGAAGCTTTCTTT. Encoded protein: CASIRDRLNTEAFF.

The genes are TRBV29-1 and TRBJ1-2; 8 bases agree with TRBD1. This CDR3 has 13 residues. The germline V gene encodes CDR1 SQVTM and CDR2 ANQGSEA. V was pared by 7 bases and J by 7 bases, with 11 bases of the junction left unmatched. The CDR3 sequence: CSGRTGFDSGYTF. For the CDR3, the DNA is TGCAGCGGTAGGACAGGGTTTGATAGTGGCTACACCTTC.

The CDR3 loop is CASSGGWNTEAFF. The CDR3 region has the DNA TGTGCCAGCAGCGGGGGGTGGAACACTGAAGCTTTCTTT. The V and J genes are TRBV7-6 and TRBJ1-1; a weak D match, TRBD1 (5 bases). This CDR3 spans 13 amino acids. V lost 5 bases to trimming and J lost 1 base, with 8 bases between them. CDR1 is SGHVS and CDR2 is FNYEAQ in the germline V gene.